This TCR beta chain was sequenced in a study of blood T cell repertoires in COVID-19. Study at large: There were acute and convalescent COVID-19 samples, and they came from the United States, Italy and Spain. T cells, B-cell-depleted T cells, or PBMCs provided the cDNA or gDNA that served as material.

The CDR3 contains 14 residues. Germline V CDR1 and CDR2: LGHDT, YNNKEL (reference sequence). With 2 bases removed from V and 1 base from J, the gap between germline ends came to 9 bases. In the original workflow: How many nucleated cells were present was estimated from reference gene primer amplification. Libraries were prepared by immunoSEQ multiplex PCR; TCRdb keeps only in-frame clonotypes and omits some of them. The V and J calls and the clone size are those of that table, but D and trimming were determined from the DNA. The sample contains 180,000 or so clones, just over 85% of which appear only once.

This receptor was taken from a man between 60 and 75 years old with acute or convalescent COVID-19. Sequencing was done on a sample of peripheral blood. The chain is built from TRBV3-1 (or the pseudogene TRBV3-2) and TRBJ2-7, with a tentative D call TRBD2 (6 bases). The CDR3 sequence: CASSQNGRSYEQYF. CDR3 nucleotide sequence: TGTGCCAGCAGCCAAAACGGGAGATCCTACGAGCAGTACTTC.